This note documents a single TCR beta chain sequence. The antigen it binds to is not known. Base qualities were left out, and no much larger clone turns up one base away. In the germline V gene, CDR1 corresponds to SGDLS and CDR2 to YYNGEE. The CDR3 goes from the cysteine to the phenylalanine over 17 residues. The entry retains the CDR3 DNA only, 51 bases that are in frame from base 1. After removal of 0 bases from V and 3 bases from J, the junction retains 8 bases not matched to a gene. This sample is drawn from a study of blood T cell repertoires in COVID-19 (dated by TCRdb to about 2020). Regarding the research as a whole: The collaborator samples originated in the United States, Italy and Spain and spanned the acute and convalescent phases of COVID-19. The repertoires were released in a freely available public database intended as a resource for research on the immune response to SARS-CoV-2. Where available, HLA class I and class II types were obtained from metadata supplied by the sample provider rather than from assay-based typing. Subjects who had been exposed to COVID-19, were actively infected with it, or had recovered from it provided the deeply sampled blood TCRbeta repertoires that made up the dataset. Samples were obtained from the ongoing ImmuneRACE study (first 160 participants) and from approximately 1,200 subjects provided by 6 global collaborators. Sample metadata almost always included a de-identified subject ID, COVID-19 status, age in years and sex. The prospective study material was composed of cDNA or gDNA derived from T cells, B-cell-depleted T cells, or PBMCs. Study-wide findings and limitations: How much clinical and demographic metadata was included differed by source and by participant, and the metadata was provided uncurated.

The immunoSEQ Assay, a bias-controlled multiplex PCR, was used to amplify TCRbeta CDR3 regions from genomic DNA. In the paper's pipeline: Within the assay, amplification of reference gene primers was used to estimate how many nucleated cells each sample contained. To quantify the absolute abundance of each unique TCRbeta CDR3 rearrangement, sequence reads were collapsed and filtered. For each sample, productive Simpson clonality was calculated by taking the square root of Simpson's diversity index across productive rearrangements. TCRdb's version of the immuneACCESS table is confined to in-frame rearrangements and falls short of the full clone set. An unresolved V gene accounts for under half of the shortfall where checked; the remainder is of unknown origin. The V and J calls and clone size are taken from that table; D and trimming were inferred from the DNA. This sample lists about 250,000 clones; approximately 86% were detected once. The top ten clones comprise 0.65% to 0.9% of the sample.

The collaborating institutions used their own protocols to collect whole blood in K2EDTA tubes. Collaborator samples were shipped for TCRbeta analysis as frozen whole blood, isolated PBMCs, or DNA extracted from either sample type. The rearrangement combines TRBV9 with TRBJ2-3; 9 middle bases align to TRBD2. What was sequenced was peripheral blood. The receptor was derived from a woman aged 25-40 years with acute or convalescent COVID-19. CDR3 sequence: CASSVVPAGGGTDTQYF. The bases are TGTGCCAGCAGCGTAGTCCCAGCGGGAGGTGGAACAGATACGCAGTATTTT.